This TCR beta chain was captured by sequencing in a study of T cell responses to AZD1222 COVID-19 vaccine. Study observations and caveats: The span of vaccine-associated CD4 TCRs extended across spike, with dominance at 160-218 and 743-854. Clonal diversity may have been underestimated in mostly white British donors.

Repertoires were generated with immunoSEQ multiplex PCR, while TCRdb's copy carries only in-frame clones and drops some. The sample has some 130,000 clones; approximately 92% are singletons. Germline V CDR1 and CDR2: SGHRS, YFSETQ. The CDR3 is 14 residues long. Deletions cut 0 bases from V and 10 bases from J, with 13 bases between. On this clone: Its antigen is undetermined.

This sequence joins TRBV5-1 and TRBJ1-4; D is unresolved. Sequencing used peripheral blood, obtained 28 days after the second AZD1222 dose. This TCR came from an adult who received the AZD1222 COVID-19 vaccine. CDR3 protein: CASSLGNVPGKLFF. DNA for the CDR3: TGCGCCAGCAGCTTGGGAAACGTACCCGGAAAACTGTTTTTT.